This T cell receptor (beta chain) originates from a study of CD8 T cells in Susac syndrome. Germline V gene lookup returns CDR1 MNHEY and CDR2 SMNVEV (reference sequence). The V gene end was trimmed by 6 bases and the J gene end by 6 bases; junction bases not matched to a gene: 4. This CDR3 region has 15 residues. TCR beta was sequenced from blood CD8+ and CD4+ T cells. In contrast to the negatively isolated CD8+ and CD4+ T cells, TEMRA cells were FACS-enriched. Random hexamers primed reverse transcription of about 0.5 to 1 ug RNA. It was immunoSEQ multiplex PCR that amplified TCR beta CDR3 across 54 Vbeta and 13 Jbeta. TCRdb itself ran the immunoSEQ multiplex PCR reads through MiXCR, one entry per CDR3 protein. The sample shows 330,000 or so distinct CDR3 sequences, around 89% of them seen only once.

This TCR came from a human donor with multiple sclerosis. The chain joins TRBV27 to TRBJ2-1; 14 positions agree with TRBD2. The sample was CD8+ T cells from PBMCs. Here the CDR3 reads CASSRGTSGSNEQFF. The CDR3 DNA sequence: TGTGCCAGCAGCCGGGGGACTAGCGGGAGCAATGAGCAGTTCTTC.